This TCR beta chain was captured by sequencing in a study of CD8 T cells in ankylosing spondylitis. Study findings and constraints: Disease-associated clonotypes exhibited CD8+ identity and were relatively infrequent in peripheral blood. There were earlier reports of some motif variants in reactive arthritis synovial fluid and blood. There was reportedly significant enrichment of clones that were disease-linked in matched ankylosing spondylitis synovial fluid. Apparently characteristic of ankylosing spondylitis blood was a TCR beta motif (about 8 highly homologous variants).

V gave up 5 bases and J gave up 10 bases; unmatched junction bases: 10. The CDR3 totals 16 residues. Germline values: CDR1 SEHNR, CDR2 FQNEAQ (reference sequence). For TCR beta, libraries came from quantitative 5'-RACE with molecular barcodes. TCRdb re-called the 5' RACE reads through MiXCR, storing one row per CDR3 protein. The sample lists 200,000 to 250,000 distinct CDR3 sequences, about a sixth occurring once. A word on this clonotype: Antigen specificity is unknown.

The receptor was isolated from a male donor with ankylosing spondylitis. The chain has TRBV7-9 and TRBJ2-1; 14 bases line up with TRBD2. The sequenced sample was blood, either unsorted or a sorted T cell fraction (not recorded which). The CDR3 region is CASSQRTSGRPGEQFF. The CDR3 nucleotides are TGTGCCAGCAGCCAAAGGACTAGCGGGAGGCCCGGAGAGCAGTTCTTC.